Presented here are 20 T cell receptor beta chains from one specimen sequenced in a study of OX40 agonist ivuxolimab in advanced cancers. Produced via immunoSEQ multiplex PCR; TCRdb's table is partial and in-frame only. This repertoire shows more than 60,000 clones, around 84% found once; its top ten account for 25% to 35%. Specimen: CD4+ or CD8+ T cells sorted from blood, collected in a trial of the OX40 agonist ivuxolimab. Every receptor here comes from an adult with an advanced solid tumor such as melanoma, head and neck, liver or kidney cancer.

The chain carries TRBV21-1 and TRBJ1-5. TRBV21-1 is an annotated pseudogene. The CDR3 runs to 9 residues. This CDR3 reads CASGQPQHF. CDR3 sequence (DNA): TGTGCCAGCGGACAGCCCCAGCATTTT.

The chain combines TRBV7-2 with TRBJ2-5; 15 bases map to TRBD2. The CDR3 has 16 residues. The ends lost 5 bases at V and 4 bases at J; junction bases unmatched: 5. Per germline, CDR1 SGHTA and CDR2 FQGNSA. CDR3 nucleotide sequence: TGTGCCAGCAGCCTTCCGGGACTAGCGGGAGGAGAGACCCAGTACTTC. Its protein product is CASSLPGLAGGETQYF.

The V and J genes are TRBV19 and TRBJ1-2; a possible D gene is TRBD1 (5 bases). V was shortened by 2 bases and J by 5 bases, with 15 bases between the two germline ends. The CDR3 is 15 amino acids. Germline lookup yields CDR1 LNHDA and CDR2 SQIVND (reference sequence). The CDR3, as DNA: TGTGCCAGTAGTATAAATGGACCAGGGAAATATGGCTACACCTTC. It is translated as CASSINGPGKYGYTF.

This sequence joins TRBV10-3 and TRBJ2-7; the match to TRBD2 covers 10 bases. The CDR3 length is 12 residues. The V gene's germline CDR1 is ENHRY and CDR2 SYGVKD. V shed 8 bases, J shed 11 bases, and the junction held 9 bases outside the gene matches. The CDR3 DNA follows: TGTGCCATCGCCGGCCTAGCGGGAGAAAAGTACTTC. Its translation: CAIAGLAGEKYF.

The chain joins TRBV11-2 to TRBJ2-7; tentative D call: TRBD2 (5 bases). Germline CDR1 reads SGHAT; CDR2 reads FQNNGV. Trimming took 5 bases from V and 2 from J, leaving 16 bases between them. The CDR3 contains 15 residues. CDR3 in DNA: TGTGCCAGCAGCACCGGGGAGAGTTCCACCTACGAGCAGTACTTC. It yields the protein CASSTGESSTYEQYF.

The rearrangement links TRBV5-1 to TRBJ2-3, with 9 bases matching TRBD2. Germline trimming cut 3 bases from V and 0 bases from J; bases unmatched to any gene: 14. Germline CDR1 SGHRS, CDR2 YFSETQ. The CDR3 spans 19 residues. The CDR3 is CASSSQRGAPPGSTDTQYF. In DNA, the CDR3 is TGCGCCAGCAGCTCCCAGCGGGGGGCCCCTCCGGGGAGCACAGATACGCAGTATTTT. Using reference TRBV5-1 and TRBJ2-3 for the parts outside the CDR3, the full variable domain is KAGVTQTPRYLIKTRGQQVTLSCSPISGHRSVSWYQQTPGQGLQFLFEYFSETQRNKGNFPGRFSGRQFSNSRSEMNVSTLELGDSALYLCASSSQRGAPPGSTDTQYFGPGTRLTVL.

The chain links TRBV5-1 to TRBJ1-5; D perhaps matches TRBD1 (5 bases). V was trimmed by 1 base and J by 2 bases, leaving 7 bases between them. The germline V gene has CDR1 SGHRS and CDR2 YFSETQ. This CDR3 comprises 14 residues. CDR3 bases: TGCGCCAGCAGCTTGCAAGGGGGCAATCAGCCCCAGCATTTT. Residues: CASSLQGGNQPQHF.

The J gene is TRBJ2-3, the V gene TRBV5-1, with 9 bases that match TRBD1. Germline trimming cut 0 bases from V and 5 bases from J; bases unmatched to any gene: 4. The CDR3 has 15 amino acids. The germline V gene has CDR1 SGHRS and CDR2 YFSETQ. The CDR3 is CASSLAGTGRDTQYF. CDR3 sequence (DNA): TGCGCCAGCAGCTTGGCCGGGACAGGGCGAGATACGCAGTATTTT.

V and J are TRBV25-1 and TRBJ1-2, with no clear D. V lost 6 bases, J lost 7 bases, and 18 bases lay in between. Germline V CDR1 and CDR2: MGHDK, SYGVNS. The CDR3 has 14 residues. The CDR3 sequence: CASSPPAGAPGYTF. The CDR3 coding sequence is TGTGCCAGCAGCCCCCCCGCCGGCGCTCCTGGCTACACCTTC.

V gene TRBV14 combines with J gene TRBJ1-1; 7 bases line up with TRBD1. The V gene end was trimmed by 4 bases and the J gene end by 4 bases; junction bases not matched to a gene: 6. CDR3 length: 14 amino acids. CDR1 and CDR2 (germline): SGHDN, FVKESK. CDR3 sequence reads: CASSPRGVGTEAFF. CDR3 sequence (DNA): TGTGCCAGCAGCCCCAGGGGGGTTGGCACTGAAGCTTTCTTT.

The chain couples TRBV2 to TRBJ2-3, with TRBD2 matching over 8 bases. Unmatched junction bases numbered 3, after V lost 5 bases and J lost 5 bases. The CDR3 is made up of 13 amino acids. Germline CDR1 reads SNHLY; CDR2 reads FYNNEI. The CDR3 coding sequence is TGTGCCAGCAGTTCGACTAGCGAAGATACGCAGTATTTT. Amino acids: CASSSTSEDTQYF. Based on the CDR3 plus reference TRBV2 and TRBJ2-3, the full variable domain is EPEVTQTPSHQVTQMGQEVILRCVPISNHLYFYWYRQILGQKVEFLVSFYNNEISEKSEIFDDQFSVERPDGSNFTLKIRSTKLEDSAMYFCASSSTSEDTQYFGPGTRLTVL.

V gene TRBV5-1 combines with J gene TRBJ2-2; tentatively, D is TRBD1 or TRBD2 (6 bases each). This CDR3 region has 14 residues. The V end was cut by 1 base, the J end by 6 bases, with 10 bases between. CDR1 and CDR2 from the germline V gene are SGHRS and YFSETQ. The CDR3 nucleotides are TGCGCCAGCAGCTTGTCGGGGGCGTCCGGGGAGCTGTTTTTT. It is translated as CASSLSGASGELFF. The full variable domain, completed using reference TRBV5-1 and TRBJ2-2, is KAGVTQTPRYLIKTRGQQVTLSCSPISGHRSVSWYQQTPGQGLQFLFEYFSETQRNKGNFPGRFSGRQFSNSRSEMNVSTLELGDSALYLCASSLSGASGELFFGEGSRLTVL.

The rearrangement uses TRBV10-3 and TRBJ2-7, with 9 bases that match TRBD1. Trimming cost V 10 bases and J 2 bases; bases outside gene matches: 15. The CDR3 consists of 16 residues. Germline lookup yields CDR1 ENHRY and CDR2 SYGVKD. The CDR3 reads CATTPTGGPQTYEQYF. Here the CDR3 DNA reads TGTGCCACCACCCCCACAGGGGGCCCCCAAACCTACGAGCAGTACTTC.

The V gene is TRBV9, the J gene TRBJ1-2, with D hard to call. The V end lost 0 bases, the J end lost 1 base, and 13 bases lay between the germline ends. Germline V CDR1 and CDR2: SGDLS, YYNGEE. This CDR3 comprises 16 residues. The CDR3 protein is CASSVAGYSDNYGYTF. CDR3 nucleotide sequence: TGTGCCAGCAGCGTAGCAGGTTACAGCGATAACTATGGCTACACCTTC.

As DNA, the CDR3 is TGTGCCAGCAGCCCTAGACAGGCGTGGAACACTGAAGCTTTCTTT. It yields the protein CASSPRQAWNTEAFF. The chain couples TRBV5-6 to TRBJ1-1, with D tentatively TRBD1 (6 bases). The V gene's germline CDR1 is SGHDT and CDR2 YYEEEE. Trimming removed 4 bases at V and 1 base at J, with 14 bases between. This CDR3 contains 15 residues. Together with reference TRBV5-6 and TRBJ1-1, the CDR3 gives the full variable domain: DAGVTQSPTHLIKTRGQQVTLRCSPKSGHDTVSWYQQALGQGPQFIFQYYEEEERQRGNFPDRFSGHQFPNYSSELNVNALLLGDSALYLCASSPRQAWNTEAFFGQGTRLTVV.

J is TRBJ1-3 and V is TRBV4-3, with D possibly TRBD1 on 6 matching bases. Germline loops: CDR1 LGHNA, CDR2 YSLEER. CDR3 length: 16 amino acids. V was cut by 0 bases and J by 0 bases, with 9 bases left in between. This chain's CDR3 is CASSQDGTISGNTIYF. CDR3 nucleotides: TGCGCCAGCAGCCAAGATGGGACAATCTCTGGAAACACCATATATTTT.

The chain combines TRBV16 with TRBJ1-5, with D tentatively TRBD1 (6 bases). Deletions cut 4 bases from V and 0 bases from J, with 16 bases between. The CDR3 runs to 17 residues. Looked up from germline, CDR1 is KGHSY and CDR2 is FQNENV. The CDR3 DNA follows: TGTGCCAGCAGCCCTACACAGGGAAGGGATAGCAATCAGCCCCAGCATTTT. This encodes CASSPTQGRDSNQPQHF.

The chain couples TRBV6-6 to TRBJ1-2; perhaps TRBD1 as D (5 bases). Germline CDR1 MNHNY, CDR2 SVGAGI (reference sequence). Trimming stripped 4 bases from V and 4 bases from J, with 13 bases between. The CDR3 sequence is 14 residues long. Here the CDR3 DNA reads TGTGCCAGCAGTTTATTAATGGGGGGCTATGGCTACACCTTC. It yields the protein CASSLLMGGYGYTF.

The chain employs TRBV30 and TRBJ2-5; TRBD2 is a possible D gene (6 bases). V was trimmed by 3 bases and J by 2 bases, leaving 16 bases between them. The CDR3 spans 15 residues. Germline V gene sequence: CDR1 GTSNPN, CDR2 SVGIG (reference sequence). CDR3 sequence (DNA): TGTGCCTGGAGAGGAGGGGCACGGTTACAAGAGACCCAGTACTTC. Translation: CAWRGGARLQETQYF.

This chain connects TRBV9 to TRBJ2-5; D uncertain. The CDR3 totals 14 residues. Germline V gene data show CDR1 as SGDLS and CDR2 as YYNGEE. Between the trimmed V and J ends, which lost 2 bases and 0 bases, there was a span of 8 bases. This CDR3 reads CASSVSGYQETQYF. The CDR3 nucleotides read TGTGCCAGCAGCGTTAGTGGGTACCAAGAGACCCAGTACTTC.